The 12 T cell receptor beta chains below all came from one sample that was sequenced in a study of T cells in women clearing cervical HPV infection. TCRdb keeps only in-frame clones here, not all; method: immunoSEQ multiplex PCR. The specimen's table records tens of thousands of clones. The sequencing input was blood buffy coat. Receptor source: a woman aged 18 to 69 with a cervical HPV16 infection that either progressed to CIN3+ or cleared (not recorded which).

This CDR3 reads CSAGDRGNEQFF. The covered CDR3 bases are TGCAGTGCTGGGGACAGGGGTAATGAG. This chain links TRBV20-1 with TRBJ2-1, with 10 bases that match TRBD1. The read terminates 3 residues ahead of where the CDR3 ends, so the germline J gene completes it. The CDR3 covers 12 residues. In germline, CDR1 is DFQATT, CDR2 SNEGSKA (reference sequence). V lost 5 bases to trimming and J lost 7 bases; unmatched junction nucleotides: 2.

A remark on this clone: Read sequence stops 3 residues before the CDR3 end, and the germline J gene provides the missing end. The V gene is TRBV10-3, the J gene TRBJ2-1; D ambiguous. Germline V gene data show CDR1 as ENHRY and CDR2 as SYGVKD. Trimming cost V 10 bases and J 3 bases, with 7 bases left between them. The CDR3 spans 11 residues. The CDR3 sequence is CATNYYNEQFF. The CDR3 DNA, read in part, is TGTGCCACTAATTACTACAATGAG.

Notes on this clone: Read sequence stops 3 residues before the CDR3 end, and the germline J gene provides the missing end. The chain combines TRBV5-5 with TRBJ2-5; 9 positions match TRBD2. This CDR3 comprises 13 residues. V shed 5 bases and J 4 bases; nucleotides not matched to a gene: 3. Germline-derived CDR1 and CDR2 are SGHKS and YYEKEE (reference sequence). CDR3: CASRRGLAETQYF. Partial CDR3 DNA: TGTGCCAGCAGAAGGGGACTAGCAGAGACC. Filled out from reference TRBV5-5 and TRBJ2-5, the complete variable domain reads DAGVTQSPTHLIKTRGQQVTLRCSPISGHKSVSWYQQVLGQGPQFIFQYYEKEERGRGNFPDRFSARQFPNYSSELNVNALLLGDSALYLCASRRGLAETQYFGPGTRLLVL.

To note about this clone: The read comes to an end 3 residues before the CDR3 does, leaving the germline J gene to fill in the end. The chain uses TRBV2 and TRBJ2-5, with D possibly being TRBD1 (5 bases). The germline V and J ends were trimmed by 4 bases and 1 base, with 10 bases remaining between them. Germline CDR1 reads SNHLY; CDR2 reads FYNNEI. The length of the CDR3 is 14 residues. The CDR3: CASSGDRIQETQYF. The CDR3 bases that were read are TGTGCCAGCAGTGGCGACAGAATCCAAGAGACC. Complete variable domain (other parts from reference TRBV2 and TRBJ2-5): EPEVTQTPSHQVTQMGQEVILRCVPISNHLYFYWYRQILGQKVEFLVSFYNNEISEKSEIFDDQFSVERPDGSNFTLKIRSTKLEDSAMYFCASSGDRIQETQYFGPGTRLLVL.

Notes on this clone: The CDR3 end is not reached by the read, which stops 3 residues before it; the germline J gene fills it in. The chain joins TRBV11-2 to TRBJ2-3; tentatively, D is TRBD1 (5 bases). The germline V gene encodes CDR1 SGHAT and CDR2 FQNNGV. Trimming shortened V by 2 bases and J by 8 bases, and 14 bases separated the two germline ends. The CDR3 covers 14 residues. Here the CDR3 reads CASSLSVGPGTQYF. CDR3 DNA, as far as it was read: TGTGCCAGCAGCTTAAGCGTGGGGCCAGGTACG.

Concerning this clone itself: The CDR3 end lies 3 residues beyond the end of the read and is filled in from the germline J gene. V and J are TRBV20-1 and TRBJ2-5; D gene unclear. CDR1 is DFQATT, CDR2 SNEGSKA, per germline (reference sequence). The CDR3 runs 11 residues. Trimming removed 4 bases from V and 0 bases from J, with 3 bases in between. This CDR3 is CSATYQETQYF. CDR3 DNA (partial): TGCAGTGCTACGTACCAAGAGACC.

For this clone: The CDR3 extends 3 residues past the end of the read, so its final part is completed from the germline J gene. This sequence joins TRBV20-1 and TRBJ2-1; possibly TRBD2 for D (6 bases). The CDR3 runs to 15 residues. Trimming took off 3 bases at V and 8 bases at J, with 20 bases between the two ends. CDR1 DFQATT and CDR2 SNEGSKA come from the germline V gene (reference sequence). The sequenced CDR3 bases are TGCAGTGCTAGTTGGCAGCAAGCTTGGAGGGATGAG. Protein product: CSASWQQAWRDE. The entire CDR3 sequence reads CSASWQQAWRDEQFF.

As for this clone: Coverage ceases 3 residues before the CDR3 finishes, and the germline J gene fills in the end. The chain recombines TRBV19 with TRBJ2-5; 11 nucleotides agree with TRBD2. V lost 6 bases to trimming and J lost 2 bases; unmatched junction nucleotides: 2. The CDR3 has 14 amino acids. The germline gives CDR1 LNHDA, CDR2 SQIVND (reference sequence). The sequenced CDR3 bases are TGTGCCAGTAGGACTAGCGGGGAGCAAGAGACC. Its translation: CASRTSGEQET. The whole CDR3 sequence reads CASRTSGEQETQYF.

Note on this clone: The CDR3 goes on 3 residues after the read ends, and that part is filled in from the germline J gene. The V call is TRBV11-2, the J call TRBJ2-1; TRBD2 aligns across 10 bases. Trimming cost V 0 bases and J 9 bases; bases outside gene matches: 5. This CDR3 spans 15 amino acids. The V gene's germline CDR1 is SGHAT and CDR2 FQNNGV. CDR3 residues: CASSLDWTSGGEQFF. The part of the CDR3 DNA that was read is TGTGCCAGCAGCTTAGATTGGACTAGCGGTGGTGAG.

Points on this clone: The observed sequence ends 3 residues before the CDR3 terminus, with the missing tail filled in from the germline J gene. The genes are TRBV20-1 and TRBJ2-5, with 8 positions matching TRBD2. V lost 7 bases to trimming and J lost 4 bases; unmatched junction nucleotides: 8. The CDR3 extends over 13 amino acids. CDR1 is DFQATT, CDR2 SNEGSKA, per germline (reference sequence). The DNA read from the CDR3 is TGCAGTGGTAACCGGGGGGGCATAGAGACC. It is translated as CSGNRGGIET. The CDR3, in full, reads CSGNRGGIETQYF.

A remark on this clone: With the read ending 3 residues before the CDR3 end, the germline J gene is used to fill in that end. J is TRBJ1-6 and V is TRBV19, with 8 bases lining up with TRBD1. This CDR3 is 15 amino acids long. V trimming: 5 bases; J trimming: 8 bases; junction bases outside the gene matches: 8. Germline V gives CDR1 LNHDA, CDR2 SQIVND (reference sequence). The CDR3 DNA, read in part, is TGTGCCAGTAGTCCAGGGGGCCGGATTGATTCACCC. Its protein product is CASSPGGRIDSP. The complete CDR3 reads CASSPGGRIDSPLHF.

Concerning this clone itself: The read ends 3 residues shy of where the CDR3 ends; the end is completed using the germline J gene. V gene TRBV7-6 combines with J gene TRBJ1-1; perhaps TRBD1 as D (5 bases). The CDR3 consists of 13 residues. The V gene's germline CDR1 is SGHVS and CDR2 FNYEAQ. The part of the CDR3 DNA that was read is TGTGCCAGCAGCCTGGCGGGGGGGAAGGGA. Protein product: CASSLAGGKG. The whole CDR3 protein is CASSLAGGKGAFF.